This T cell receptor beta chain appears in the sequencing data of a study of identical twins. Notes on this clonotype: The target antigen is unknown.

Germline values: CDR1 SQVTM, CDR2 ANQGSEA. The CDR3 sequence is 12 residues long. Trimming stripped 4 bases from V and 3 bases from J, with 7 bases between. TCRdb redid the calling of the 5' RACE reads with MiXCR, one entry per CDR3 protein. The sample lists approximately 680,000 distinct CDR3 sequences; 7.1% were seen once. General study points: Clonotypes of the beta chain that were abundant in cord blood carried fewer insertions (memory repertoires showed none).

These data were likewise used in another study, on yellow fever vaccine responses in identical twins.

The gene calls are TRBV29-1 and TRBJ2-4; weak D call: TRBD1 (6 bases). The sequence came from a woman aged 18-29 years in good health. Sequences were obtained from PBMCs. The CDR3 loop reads CSVGDNKNIQYF. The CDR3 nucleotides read TGCAGCGTTGGGGACAACAAAAACATTCAGTACTTC.